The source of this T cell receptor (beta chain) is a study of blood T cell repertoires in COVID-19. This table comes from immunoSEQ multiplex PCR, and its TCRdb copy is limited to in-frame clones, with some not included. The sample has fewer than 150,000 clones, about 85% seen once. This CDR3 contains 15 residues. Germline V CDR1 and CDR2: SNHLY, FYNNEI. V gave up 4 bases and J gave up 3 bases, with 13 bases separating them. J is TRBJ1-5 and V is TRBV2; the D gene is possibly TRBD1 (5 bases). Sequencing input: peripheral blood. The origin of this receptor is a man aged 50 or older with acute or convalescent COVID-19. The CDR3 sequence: CASSAIRVTNQPQHF. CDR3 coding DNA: TGTGCCAGCAGTGCAATCAGGGTGACCAATCAGCCCCAGCATTTT.